This T cell receptor (beta chain) emerged from a study of blood T cells in healthy people across ages. Overall study findings and caveats: Diversity estimates drawn from one million T cells were deemed underestimates. Strongly correlated with naive T cell percentage was TCR beta diversity.

As concerns this clonotype: The target antigen is unknown.

The authors ran a second PCR of roughly 6 to 12 cycles using a sample-barcoded 5' primer and a J-beta primer mix. Sequencing recovered at least 2.5 million CDR3-containing paired-end reads from each sample. TCRdb re-derived calls from the 5' RACE reads in MiXCR, one entry per CDR3 protein. Among around 900,000 distinct CDR3 sequences, under 35% were seen once, and the ten largest hold around 15%. The ends lost 5 bases at V and 0 bases at J; junction bases unmatched: 12. The CDR3 runs to 18 residues. The germline gives CDR1 SGHTA, CDR2 FQGNSA. This rearrangement joins TRBV7-2 to TRBJ2-7; 11 bases align to TRBD2. Material for sequencing was blood. The clonotype originates from a woman aged 80 or over in good health. CDR3 DNA sequence: TGTGCCAGCAGCCAGTACCACCTAGCGGGGGGCTACTCCTACGAGCAGTACTTC. The encoded protein is CASSQYHLAGGYSYEQYF. Full variable domain (remainder filled in from reference TRBV7-2 and TRBJ2-7): GAGVSQSPSNKVTEKGKDVELRCDPISGHTALYWYRQSLGQGLEFLIYFQGNSAPDKSGLPSDRFSAERTGGSVSTLTIQRTQQEDSAVYLCASSQYHLAGGYSYEQYFGPGTRLTVT.